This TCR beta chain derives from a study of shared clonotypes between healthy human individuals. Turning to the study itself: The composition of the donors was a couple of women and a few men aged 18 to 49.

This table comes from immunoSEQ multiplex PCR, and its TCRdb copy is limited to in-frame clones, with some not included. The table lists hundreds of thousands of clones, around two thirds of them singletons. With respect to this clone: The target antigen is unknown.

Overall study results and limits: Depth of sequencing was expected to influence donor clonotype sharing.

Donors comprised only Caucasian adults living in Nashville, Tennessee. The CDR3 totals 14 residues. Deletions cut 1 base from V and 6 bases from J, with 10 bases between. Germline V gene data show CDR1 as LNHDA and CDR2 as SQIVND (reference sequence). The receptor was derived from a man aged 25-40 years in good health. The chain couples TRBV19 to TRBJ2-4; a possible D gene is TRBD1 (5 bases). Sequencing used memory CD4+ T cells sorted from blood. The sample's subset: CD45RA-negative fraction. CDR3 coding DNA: TGTGCCAGTAGTATAGGGGGCTATGGAAACATTCAGTACTTC. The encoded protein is CASSIGGYGNIQYF.